This paragraph covers one TCR beta chain sequence. Its antigen is undetermined. Researchers ran the PCR with 60 Vbeta and 13 Jbeta primers. Sequencing used immunoSEQ multiplex PCR; TCRdb keeps in-frame clones, though not all of them. Of 130,000 to 150,000 clones listed, 80% to 85% are singletons. This sample was taken from a study of cytomegalovirus exposure and HLA in healthy donors. General observations from the study: With further analysis later on, most CMV-associated TCR beta chains appeared HLA-restricted.

The sequencing input was PBMCs. The sequence came from a woman in her 30s in good health and CMV-seronegative.

The CDR3 sequence: CASRPTSGRMESLDTQYF. CDR3 nucleotide sequence: TGTGCCAGCAGACCCACTAGCGGGAGAATGGAAAGTTTGGATACGCAGTATTTT. The chain uses TRBV28 and TRBJ2-3, with 11 bases matching TRBD2. Germline assignment: CDR1 MDHEN and CDR2 SYDVKM. J lost 6 bases, V lost 6 bases, and 17 bases had no gene match. CDR3 size: 18 residues.